These T cell receptor beta chains were read from a single sample in a study of T cells in Graves' hyperthyroidism and ophthalmopathy. TCRdb itself ran the multiplex PCR reads through MiXCR, one entry per CDR3 protein. The sample carries fewer than 900,000 distinct CDR3 sequences, roughly 15% recorded once. Sequencing was performed on blood. These receptor sequences come from a man between 18 and 35 years old with Graves' hyperthyroidism. CDR3s include the opening cysteine and the closing phenylalanine or tryptophan. D genes are given only for firm matches. Size is omitted from some rows. Given values are once, few, many or a class for expanded clones.

>.|TRBV10-3|TRBJ2-1|TRBD2
TGTGCCACCCTAGCGGGAGGACTCTACAATGAGCAGTTCTTC
CATLAGGLYNEQFF
>.|TRBV20-1|TRBJ2-7|.
TGCAGTGCTAGAGATCGACAGGCGAATTACAACTACGAGCAGTACTTC
CSARDRQANYNYEQYF
>many|TRBV9|TRBJ1-5|.
TGTGCCAGCAGCACCTCAGGCAGAAGCAATCAGCCCCAGCATTTT
CASSTSGRSNQPQHF
>many|TRBV20-1|TRBJ1-1|.
TGCAGTGCTACGTCCACGGGGGCGCTCACTGAAGCTTTCTTT
CSATSTGALTEAFF
>.|TRBV7-2|TRBJ2-7|TRBD1
TGTGCCAGCAGCTTGAGGTACGGGACAGTCTCCTACGAGCAGTACTTC
CASSLRYGTVSYEQYF
>few|TRBV29-1|TRBJ1-1|.
TGCAGCGTTTCAGCGGGGGCCCTCATGAACACTGAAGCTTTCTTT
CSVSAGALMNTEAFF
>few|TRBV7-9|TRBJ2-1|.
TGTGCCAGCACTAGACTAGTTCAGGGTGAGCAGTTCTTC
CASTRLVQGEQFF
>.|TRBV12-3/TRBV12-4|TRBJ1-2|.
TGTGCCAGCAGTCGTTACAGGGCTAACTATGGCTACACCTTC
CASSRYRANYGYTF
>few|TRBV15|TRBJ1-2|.
TGTGCCACCAGCAGAGCTCGAGGTGGCTACACCTTC
CATSRARGGYTF
>many|TRBV7-2|TRBJ2-1|TRBD1
TGTGCCAGCAGCTTAGACAGGGGGTCCGGCAATGAGCAGTTCTTC
CASSLDRGSGNEQFF
>.|TRBV7-7|TRBJ2-1|.
TGTGCTAGCAGCTTAGCCGGGACCCACAATGAGCAGTTCTTC
CASSLAGTHNEQFF
>.|TRBV28|TRBJ1-3|.
TGTGCCAGCTTGACGGCGGCAACTGGAAACACCATATATTTT
CASLTAATGNTIYF
>many|TRBV28|TRBJ1-4|.
TGTGCCAGCAGTTTGGTAGGAAAACTGTTTTTT
CASSLVGKLFF
>many|TRBV7-8|TRBJ2-7|TRBD1
TGTGCCAGCAGCCACGACAGGGGGTCCTACGAGCAGTACTTC
CASSHDRGSYEQYF
>.|TRBV27|TRBJ2-3|TRBD1
TGTGCCAGCAGTCCTGGGACAGTATTAACAGATACGCAGTATTTT
CASSPGTVLTDTQYF
>.|TRBV5-6|TRBJ2-1|.
TGTGCCAGCAGCTTGCTTAGATATGAGCAGTTCTTC
CASSLLRYEQFF
>.|TRBV19|TRBJ1-4|TRBD1
TGTGCCAGTAGTGACAGGGCGGATGAAAAACTGTTTTTT
CASSDRADEKLFF
>few|TRBV6-2/TRBV6-3|TRBJ2-7|TRBD2
TGTGCCAGCGAGCCGGGACTAGCATCCTACGAGCAGTACTTC
CASEPGLASYEQYF
>few|TRBV11-2|TRBJ1-2|.
TGTGCCAGCAGCTTCTCCAGGGTATCCGGGATGGGCTACACCTTC
CASSFSRVSGMGYTF
>many|TRBV7-9|TRBJ2-3|.
TGTGCCAGCAGCGGTGGAGGGGGAGATACGCAGTATTTT
CASSGGGGDTQYF
>few|TRBV29-1|TRBJ2-2|.
TGCAGCGTTGTAGCGCTAACCGGGGAGCTGTTTTTT
CSVVALTGELFF
>few|TRBV4-2|TRBJ2-7|.
TGTGCCAGCAGCCAAGCTGGCCACTACGAGCAGTACTTC
CASSQAGHYEQYF
>.|TRBV2|TRBJ2-3|.
TGTGCCAGCAGGGGGTTCGCAGATACGCAGTATTTT
CASRGFADTQYF
>many|TRBV15|TRBJ2-7|.
TGTGCCACCAGCAGAGATCTCCCGTCTTCCTACGAGCAGTACTTC
CATSRDLPSSYEQYF
>few|TRBV11-2|TRBJ2-3|TRBD1
TGTGCCAGCAGCTTAGATCTAAACAGGGGGCTGGCAGATACGCAGTATTTT
CASSLDLNRGLADTQYF
>many|TRBV20-1|TRBJ2-7|.
TGCAGTGCTAGAGCTAGCTCCTACGAGCAGTACTTC
CSARASSYEQYF
>many|TRBV18|TRBJ2-1|.
TGTGCCAGCTCAGGGACTGCCCTCCTGTCCCATGAGCAGTTCTTC
CASSGTALLSHEQFF
>few|TRBV12-3/TRBV12-4|TRBJ1-2|.
TGTGCCAGCAGTCGACCCGGGGTGGCCTATGGCTACACCTTC
CASSRPGVAYGYTF
>many|TRBV24-1|TRBJ2-5|.
TGTGCCACCAGTCGGTCCTACTCAGAGACCCAGTACTTC
CATSRSYSETQYF
>many|TRBV6-1|TRBJ1-2|TRBD1
TGTGCCAGCAGCCAGATACAGGGGCTCCCGAAATATGGCTACACCTTC
CASSQIQGLPKYGYTF
>few|TRBV3-1|TRBJ2-7|.
TGTGCCAGCAGCCAAGAGCCGCAGCGGAACCACTACGAGCAGTACTTC
CASSQEPQRNHYEQYF
>many|TRBV27|TRBJ2-7|.
TGTGCCAGCAGTTTGGGGGACGAGTCCTACGAGCAGTACTTC
CASSLGDESYEQYF
>.|TRBV18|TRBJ1-1|.
TGTGCCAGCTCAGCCGACGTGAGCACTGAAGCTTTCTTT
CASSADVSTEAFF